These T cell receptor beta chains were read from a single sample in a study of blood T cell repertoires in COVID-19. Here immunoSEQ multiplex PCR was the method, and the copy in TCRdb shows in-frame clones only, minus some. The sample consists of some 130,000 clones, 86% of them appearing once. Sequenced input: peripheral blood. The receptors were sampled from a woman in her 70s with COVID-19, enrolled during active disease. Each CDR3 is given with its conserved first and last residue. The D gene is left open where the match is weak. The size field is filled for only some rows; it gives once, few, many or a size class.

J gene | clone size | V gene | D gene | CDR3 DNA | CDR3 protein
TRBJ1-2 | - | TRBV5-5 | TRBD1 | TGTGCCAGCAGCTTGGAACTACGAGGGACAGGGGGCTTGAACTATGGCTACACCTTC | CASSLELRGTGGLNYGYTF
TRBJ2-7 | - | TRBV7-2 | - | TGTGCCAGCAGCCAGGGGCGGGGGAGCTCCTACGAGCAGTACTTC | CASSQGRGSSYEQYF
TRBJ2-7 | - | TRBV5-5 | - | TGTGCCAGCAGCCCCACAGGGACGAGCTCCTACGAGCAGTACTTC | CASSPTGTSSYEQYF
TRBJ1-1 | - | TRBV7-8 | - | TGTGCCAGCAGCCGGGATGAGGTGAACACTGAAGCTTTCTTT | CASSRDEVNTEAFF
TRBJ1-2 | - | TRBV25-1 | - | TGTGCCAGCTTCGGCCGCGGGATACCTAACTATGGCTACACCTTC | CASFGRGIPNYGYTF
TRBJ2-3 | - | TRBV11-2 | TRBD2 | TGTGCCAGCAGCACTCCCTCCCGGGGGGGCGTAGATACGCAGTATTTT | CASSTPSRGGVDTQYF
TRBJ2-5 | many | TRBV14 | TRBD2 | TGTGCCAGCAATCGGGGGGGAGAGACCCAGTACTTC | CASNRGGETQYF
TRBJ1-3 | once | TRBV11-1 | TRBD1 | TGTGCCAGCAGCTCGGCGGACAGGGTGAGAAACACCATATATTTT | CASSSADRVRNTIYF
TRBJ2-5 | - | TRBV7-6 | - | TGTGCCAGCAGCTTAAAGGGGCCTCTCAAGTACCAAGAGACCCAGTACTTC | CASSLKGPLKYQETQYF
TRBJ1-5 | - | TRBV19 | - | TGTGCCAGTAGCTCCTGGGGCATCGGTCTTCAGCCCCAGCATTTT | CASSSWGIGLQPQHF
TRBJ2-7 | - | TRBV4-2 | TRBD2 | TGTGCCAGCAGCCAAGCGAGCGGGGGGGCTTTCTACGAGCAGTACTTC | CASSQASGGAFYEQYF
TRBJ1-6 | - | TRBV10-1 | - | TGCGCCAGCAGAGGGGAATATAATTCACCCCTCCACTTT | CASRGEYNSPLHF
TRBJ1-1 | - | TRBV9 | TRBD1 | TGTGCCAGCAGCGTAGGCCCTACAGGGGATGTTACTGAAGCTTTCTTT | CASSVGPTGDVTEAFF
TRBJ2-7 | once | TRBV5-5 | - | TGTGCCAGCAGCCGGTGGGGGGACTACGAGCAGTACTTC | CASSRWGDYEQYF
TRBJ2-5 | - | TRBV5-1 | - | TGCGCCAGCAGCAGGACACTCCAAGAGACCCAGTACTTC | CASSRTLQETQYF
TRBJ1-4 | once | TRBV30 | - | TGTGCCTGGAGCCCGGGACACCTTAATGAAAAACTGTTTTTT | CAWSPGHLNEKLFF
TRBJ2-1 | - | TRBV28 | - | TGTGCCAGCAGTTTGGTAGAGCAGGGGCCCTACAATGAGCAGTTCTTC | CASSLVEQGPYNEQFF
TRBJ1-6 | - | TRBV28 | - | TGTGCCAGCAGTTTAGGGGGCGCGACAGCTCAGCATAATTCACCCCTCCACTTT | CASSLGGATAQHNSPLHF
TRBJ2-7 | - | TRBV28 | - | TGTGCCAGCAGGCGAGGAGGAGCCTACGAGCAGTACTTC | CASRRGGAYEQYF
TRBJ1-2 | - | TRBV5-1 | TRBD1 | TGCGCCAGCAGCTTACAACCGGGACAGGGTACGGGTGGCTACACCTTC | CASSLQPGQGTGGYTF
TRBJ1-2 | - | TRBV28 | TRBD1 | TGTGCCAGCAGTTTAGAGGGGGCAAGGGGAGGCTACACCTTC | CASSLEGARGGYTF
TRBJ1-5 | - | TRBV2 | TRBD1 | TGTGCCAGCAGCCAAGACAGGGGATTCAATCAGCCCCAGCATTTT | CASSQDRGFNQPQHF
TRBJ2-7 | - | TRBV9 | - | TGTGCCAGCAGCGTAGGGGCAGGGGCCGAAGAGCAGTACTTC | CASSVGAGAEEQYF
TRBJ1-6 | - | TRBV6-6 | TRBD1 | TGTGCCAGCAGTAACCGGGACAGGGAGGCACCCCTCCACTTT | CASSNRDREAPLHF
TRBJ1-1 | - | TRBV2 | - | TGTGCCAGCACCCTGGGAGGGCCGACCGATGAAGCTTTCTTT | CASTLGGPTDEAFF
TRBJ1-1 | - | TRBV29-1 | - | TGCAGCGTTTATCGGGACACTGAAGCTTTCTTT | CSVYRDTEAFF
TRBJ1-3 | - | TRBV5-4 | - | TGTGCCAGCAGCTTCACGACAGGAAACACCATATATTTT | CASSFTTGNTIYF
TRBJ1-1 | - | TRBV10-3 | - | TGTGCCATCAGTGAGTGGGACTCTAGTAGCACTGAAGCTTTCTTT | CAISEWDSSSTEAFF